The present entry profiles one TCR beta chain with its context. Its antigen is unidentified. This sample stems from a study of blood T cells in healthy people across ages. On the study more broadly: About one barcoded beta molecule per two T cells came from capture by template switching.

The second PCR ran about 6 to 12 cycles with a sample-barcoded 5' primer and J-beta primers. TCRdb re-called the 5' RACE reads with MiXCR, one entry per CDR3 protein. The table has about a million distinct CDR3 sequences, around 54% seen once. Study observations and caveats: The study found TCR beta diversity correlated strongly with naive T cell percentage. A roughly linear fall in TCR beta diversity per million T cells was seen with increasing age.

Isolation per sample recovered at least 7 million PBMCs. This TCR was recovered from a woman in her sixties in good health. Specimen: blood.

This chain's CDR3 is CSVGGATTDTQYF. In DNA form, the CDR3 reads TGCAGTGTGGGGGGAGCGACCACAGATACGCAGTATTTT. The chain links TRBV20-1 to TRBJ2-3; perhaps TRBD2 as D (6 bases). The germline V and J ends were trimmed by 7 bases and 2 bases, with 13 bases remaining between them. CDR3 length equals 13 residues. CDR1 DFQATT and CDR2 SNEGSKA come from the germline V gene (reference sequence).